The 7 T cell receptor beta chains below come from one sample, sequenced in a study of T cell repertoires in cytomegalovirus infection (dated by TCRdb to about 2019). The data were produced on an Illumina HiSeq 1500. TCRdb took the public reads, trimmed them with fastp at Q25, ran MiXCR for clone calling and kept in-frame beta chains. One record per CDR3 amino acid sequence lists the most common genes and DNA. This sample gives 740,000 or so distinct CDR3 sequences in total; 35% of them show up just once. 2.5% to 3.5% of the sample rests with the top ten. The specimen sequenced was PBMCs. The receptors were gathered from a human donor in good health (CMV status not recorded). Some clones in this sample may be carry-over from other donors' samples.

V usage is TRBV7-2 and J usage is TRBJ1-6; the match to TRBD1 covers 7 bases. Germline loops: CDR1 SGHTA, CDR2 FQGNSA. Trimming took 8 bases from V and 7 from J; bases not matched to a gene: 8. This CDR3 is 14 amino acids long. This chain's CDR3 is CASGRGPLNSPLHF. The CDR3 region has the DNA TGTGCCAGCGGGAGGGGGCCTTTGAATTCACCCCTCCACTTT. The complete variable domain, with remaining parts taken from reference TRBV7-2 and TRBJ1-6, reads GAGVSQSPSNKVTEKGKDVELRCDPISGHTALYWYRQSLGQGLEFLIYFQGNSAPDKSGLPSDRFSAERTGGSVSTLTIQRTQQEDSAVYLCASGRGPLNSPLHFGNGTRLTVT.

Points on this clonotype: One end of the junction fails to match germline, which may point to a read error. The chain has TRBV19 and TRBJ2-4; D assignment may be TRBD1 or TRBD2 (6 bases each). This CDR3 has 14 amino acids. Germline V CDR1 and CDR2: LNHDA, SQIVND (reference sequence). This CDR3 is CASNIGGGKNIQYF. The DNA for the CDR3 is TGTGCCAGTAATATAGGGGGAGGCAAAAACATTCAGTACTTC.

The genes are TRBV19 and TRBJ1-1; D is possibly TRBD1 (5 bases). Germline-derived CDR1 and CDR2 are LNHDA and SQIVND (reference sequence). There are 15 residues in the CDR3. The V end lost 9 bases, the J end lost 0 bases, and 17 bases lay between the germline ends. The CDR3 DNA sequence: TGTGCCAGCCTCAGGGTTAGACGGTTGAACACTGAAGCTTTCTTT. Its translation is CASLRVRRLNTEAFF.

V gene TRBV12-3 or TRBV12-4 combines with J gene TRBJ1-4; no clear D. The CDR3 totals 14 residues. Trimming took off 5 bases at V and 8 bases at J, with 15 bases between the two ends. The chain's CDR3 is CASSPGSLWEKLFF. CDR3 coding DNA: TGTGCCAGCAGTCCTGGCTCGTTGTGGGAAAAACTGTTTTTT.

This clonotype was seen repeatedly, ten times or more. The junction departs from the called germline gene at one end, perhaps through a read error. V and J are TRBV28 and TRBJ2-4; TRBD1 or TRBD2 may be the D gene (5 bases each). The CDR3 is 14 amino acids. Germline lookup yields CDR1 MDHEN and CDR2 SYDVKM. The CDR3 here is CASSLTGWDGNSAF. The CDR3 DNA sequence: TGTGCCAGCAGTTTAACCGGGTGGGACGGAAATTCAGCGTTC.

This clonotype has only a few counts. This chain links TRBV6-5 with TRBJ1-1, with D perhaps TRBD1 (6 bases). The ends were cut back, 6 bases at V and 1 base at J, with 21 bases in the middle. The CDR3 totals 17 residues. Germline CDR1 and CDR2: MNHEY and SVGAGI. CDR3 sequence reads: CASSRNLGGSGNTEAFF. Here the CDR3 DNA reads TGTGCCAGCAGCCGCAACCTAGGGGGTTCGGGGAACACTGAAGCTTTCTTT.

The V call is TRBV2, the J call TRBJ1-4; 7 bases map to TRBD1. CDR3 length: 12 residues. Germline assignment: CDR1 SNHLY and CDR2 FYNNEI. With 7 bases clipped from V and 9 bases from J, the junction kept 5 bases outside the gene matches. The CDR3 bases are TGTGCCAGCACAGACAGGGCTAAAAAACTGTTTTTT. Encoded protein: CASTDRAKKLFF.